The 23 T cell receptor beta chains in this list originate from one sample, sequenced in a study of blood T cell repertoires in COVID-19. The data were produced by immunoSEQ multiplex PCR, yet TCRdb's version contains in-frame clones alone and is incomplete. Counted here are about 150,000 clones, over 80% occurring once; the ten biggest clones make up approximately 2.9%. The material sequenced was peripheral blood. These TCRs come from a woman aged 60-75 years with acute or convalescent COVID-19.

This clone has ten or more counts. This sequence joins TRBV19 and TRBJ2-2, with 7 bases aligning to TRBD1. Germline V gene lookup returns CDR1 LNHDA and CDR2 SQIVND (reference sequence). The V gene end was trimmed by 5 bases and the J gene end by 5 bases; junction bases not matched to a gene: 5. This CDR3 is 14 amino acids long. The CDR3 here is CASSPRQGTGELFF. The CDR3 DNA sequence: TGTGCCAGTAGTCCCCGACAGGGAACCGGGGAGCTGTTTTTT.

In DNA, the CDR3 is TGCACCAGCAGCTCAGGGCCTCCCTCAAACATTCAGTACTTC. Translated: CTSSSGPPSNIQYF. The genes are TRBV1 and TRBJ2-4; TRBD1 is the table's D call and was not checked against the DNA. TRBV1 is termed a pseudogene. The CDR3 consists of 14 residues.

This CDR3 reads CASRQPGQGGYEQYF. CDR3 sequence (DNA): TGTGCCAGCAGGCAACCGGGACAGGGGGGTTACGAGCAGTACTTC. The chain combines TRBV5-4 with TRBJ2-7; 11 positions match TRBD1. Germline V gene data show CDR1 as SGHNT and CDR2 as YYREEE (reference sequence). After removal of 5 bases from V and 4 bases from J, the junction contained 8 bases not matched to a gene. The CDR3 is made up of 15 amino acids.

The gene calls are TRBV19 and TRBJ1-2; possible D gene TRBD1, 5 bases. Trimming cost V 6 bases and J 2 bases, with 13 bases left between them. The germline CDR1 and CDR2 sequences are LNHDA and SQIVND (reference sequence). The CDR3 loop spans 14 amino acids. The CDR3 is CASRSGNSNYGYTF. The CDR3, as DNA: TGTGCCAGTAGATCAGGGAACAGCAACTATGGCTACACCTTC.

The chain has TRBV28 and TRBJ1-4; D unresolved. Trimming stripped 6 bases from V and 5 bases from J, with 19 bases between. Germline-derived CDR1 and CDR2 are MDHEN and SYDVKM. This CDR3 comprises 16 residues. CDR3 nucleotide sequence: TGTGCCAGCAGAGATTCACTCGACTATACAAATGAAAAACTGTTTTTT. This codes for CASRDSLDYTNEKLFF.

V is TRBV18 and J is TRBJ1-2; weak D call: TRBD1 (6 bases). This CDR3 has 14 residues. The V gene's germline CDR1 is KGHSH and CDR2 LQKENI. Trimming cost V 3 bases and J 5 bases, with 13 bases left between them. CDR3 in DNA: TGTGCCAGCTCACCGGCCAACAGGGAATATGGCTACACCTTC. It is translated as CASSPANREYGYTF. Combining the CDR3 with reference TRBV18 and TRBJ1-2 gives the whole variable domain NAGVMQNPRHLVRRRGQEARLRCSPMKGHSHVYWYRQLPEEGLKFMVYLQKENIIDESGMPKERFSAEFPKEGPSILRIQQVVRGDSAAYFCASSPANREYGYTFGSGTRLTVV.

As to this clone: One junction end disagrees with the germline gene, perhaps due to a read error. The chain uses TRBV7-7 and TRBJ2-2, with D possibly matching TRBD2 (5 bases). The CDR3 covers 14 residues. CDR1 and CDR2 from the germline V gene are SSHAT and FNYEAQ (reference sequence). This CDR3 reads CASSLASSSGELFF. The CDR3 DNA is TGTGCTAGCAGCTTAGCTTCTAGCTCTGGGGAGCTGTTTTTT.

J is TRBJ1-1 and V is TRBV7-9; 8 bases match TRBD1. With 1 base clipped from V and 11 bases from J, the junction kept 12 bases outside the gene matches. The CDR3 length is 15 residues. Germline lookup yields CDR1 SEHNR and CDR2 FQNEAQ (reference sequence). In DNA form, the CDR3 reads TGTGCCAGCAGCTTAGTTGGGGGGACAGGCGTCTTGGCTTTCTTT. Its translation is CASSLVGGTGVLAFF.

This clone came up once. V and J are TRBV4-1 and TRBJ1-5, with no clear D. Trimming removed 4 bases at V and 0 bases at J, with 13 bases between. CDR3 length: 16 amino acids. Germline V lookup: CDR1 MGHRA, CDR2 YSYEKL. The CDR3 here is CASSPDYDYSNQPQHF. DNA for the CDR3: TGCGCCAGCAGCCCCGACTACGATTATAGCAATCAGCCCCAGCATTTT.

The rearrangement links TRBV9 to TRBJ1-2, with TRBD1 as a possible D gene (6 bases). V lost 4 bases and J lost 2, with 9 bases in between. The length of the CDR3 is 13 residues. Germline CDR1 reads SGDLS; CDR2 reads YYNGEE. The CDR3 sequence is CASSPTGNYGYTF. CDR3 DNA sequence: TGTGCCAGCAGCCCTACAGGGAACTATGGCTACACCTTC. The full variable domain, rest sourced from reference TRBV9 and TRBJ1-2, is DSGVTQTPKHLITATGQRVTLRCSPRSGDLSVYWYQQSLDQGLQFLIQYYNGEERAKGNILERFSAQQFPDLHSELNLSSLELGDSALYFCASSPTGNYGYTFGSGTRLTVV.

This clone came up a few times. The chain uses TRBV29-1 and TRBJ2-3, with 9 bases identical to TRBD1. Germline-derived CDR1 and CDR2 are SQVTM and ANQGSEA. CDR3 length: 14 residues. J lost 2 bases, V lost 3 bases, and 3 bases had no gene match. CDR3 nucleotides: TGCAGCGTTGAGCGGGACAGGGCCACAGATACGCAGTATTTT. Protein product: CSVERDRATDTQYF.

The CDR3 reads CASSLDGGGSYEQYF. As DNA, the CDR3 is TGTGCCAGCAGCCTAGACGGCGGGGGGTCCTACGAGCAGTACTTC. This chain joins TRBV7-8 and TRBJ2-7, with 8 bases matching TRBD2. This CDR3 is built from 15 residues. Germline V gene sequence: CDR1 SGHVS, CDR2 FQNEAQ. Losses at the gene ends were 5 bases for V and 1 base for J; bases not matched to a gene: 7.

This chain joins TRBV5-1 and TRBJ1-4; D unresolved. Trimming took 2 bases from V and 3 from J, leaving 8 bases between them. The CDR3 runs 14 residues. Germline CDR1 and CDR2: SGHRS and YFSETQ. The DNA for the CDR3 is TGCGCCAGCAGCTTAGGAGGCTCTAATGAAAAACTGTTTTTT. This sequence encodes CASSLGGSNEKLFF.

The chain combines TRBV5-1 with TRBJ1-1, with D hard to call. Germline V lookup: CDR1 SGHRS, CDR2 YFSETQ. This CDR3 comprises 13 residues. With 4 bases removed from V and 2 bases from J, the gap between germline ends came to 9 bases. The CDR3 coding sequence is TGCGCCAGCAGCCTTTTCTTAAACACTGAAGCTTTCTTT. Protein sequence: CASSLFLNTEAFF.

V gene TRBV19 combines with J gene TRBJ2-7; D perhaps matches TRBD2 (7 bases). V lost 4 bases and J lost 3, with 16 bases in between. This CDR3 has 15 amino acids. Germline CDR1 reads LNHDA; CDR2 reads SQIVND (reference sequence). The CDR3 here is CASSKQGGKNYEQYF. DNA of the CDR3: TGTGCCAGTAGTAAACAGGGAGGGAAGAACTACGAGCAGTACTTC.

V and J are TRBV7-2 and TRBJ2-7, with 10 bases matching TRBD2. V dropped 10 bases and J dropped 2; count of bases not matched to a gene: 5. In germline, CDR1 is SGHTA, CDR2 FQGNSA. The CDR3 has 13 amino acids. CDR3 DNA: TGTGCCACTGTAACTAGCGGGGCCTACGAGCAGTACTTC. Protein product: CATVTSGAYEQYF.

V usage is TRBV7-2 and J usage is TRBJ2-3; D perhaps matches TRBD1 (6 bases). The CDR3 is 15 amino acids. V lost 3 bases, J lost 2 bases, and 12 bases lay in between. The V gene's germline CDR1 is SGHTA and CDR2 FQGNSA. In nucleotides, the CDR3 is TGTGCCAGCAGCTTCCCGGGACAAATCACAGATACGCAGTATTTT. Its translation is CASSFPGQITDTQYF. Using reference TRBV7-2 and TRBJ2-3 for the parts outside the CDR3, the full variable domain is GAGVSQSPSNKVTEKGKDVELRCDPISGHTALYWYRQSLGQGLEFLIYFQGNSAPDKSGLPSDRFSAERTGGSVSTLTIQRTQQEDSAVYLCASSFPGQITDTQYFGPGTRLTVL.

The V call is TRBV6-2 or TRBV6-3, the J call TRBJ2-4; possibly TRBD2 for D (5 bases). The CDR3 runs to 16 residues. V lost 2 bases and J lost 0, with 11 bases in between. Germline values: CDR1 MNHEY, CDR2 SVGEGT. CDR3 sequence (DNA): TGTGCCAGCAGTTACCGGAGGACCTTAGCCAAAAACATTCAGTACTTC. Amino acids: CASSYRRTLAKNIQYF.

The rearrangement joins TRBV11-3 to TRBJ2-5; a weak D match, TRBD2 (5 bases). The CDR3 is made up of 13 amino acids. V was trimmed by 0 bases and J by 11 bases, leaving 13 bases between them. Germline CDR1 is SGHNT and CDR2 is YENEEA. Written as DNA, the CDR3 is TGTGCCAGCAGCTTAGACCCCGGCAGGAGGCAGTACTTC. Translated: CASSLDPGRRQYF.

The rearrangement uses TRBV21-1 and TRBJ1-1. TRBV21-1 is a known pseudogene. The CDR3 spans 14 residues. CDR3 nucleotide sequence: TGTGCCAGCAGCAGAAGTCTGGAGCGCACTGAAGCTTTCTTT. Translated: CASSRSLERTEAFF.

CDR3 bases: TGCGCCAGCAGCTACGGAGGACAGGGCAATGAGCAGTTCTTC. It specifies CASSYGGQGNEQFF. This chain joins TRBV5-1 and TRBJ2-1; 8 bases agree with TRBD1. Germline CDR1 reads SGHRS; CDR2 reads YFSETQ. V dropped 3 bases and J dropped 6; count of bases not matched to a gene: 5. This CDR3 has 14 amino acids.

The V call is TRBV4-3, the J call TRBJ2-3; the D gene is possibly TRBD2 (5 bases). V lost 0 bases, J lost 7 bases, and 17 bases lay in between. The germline CDR1 and CDR2 sequences are LGHNA and YSLEER. The CDR3 is 16 amino acids. The CDR3 nucleotides are TGCGCCAGCAGCCAAGATATGCGGGTGGGAACATATACGCAGTATTTT. It translates to CASSQDMRVGTYTQYF.

The chain couples TRBV7-2 to TRBJ2-2, with TRBD2 as a possible D gene (5 bases). The V and J ends lost 1 base and 4 bases respectively, with 13 bases between them. This CDR3 has 16 residues. CDR1 and CDR2 from the germline V gene are SGHTA and FQGNSA. CDR3 sequence reads: CASSLVAERRTGELFF. The DNA of the CDR3 is TGTGCCAGCAGCTTAGTGGCGGAGCGGCGCACCGGGGAGCTGTTTTTT.